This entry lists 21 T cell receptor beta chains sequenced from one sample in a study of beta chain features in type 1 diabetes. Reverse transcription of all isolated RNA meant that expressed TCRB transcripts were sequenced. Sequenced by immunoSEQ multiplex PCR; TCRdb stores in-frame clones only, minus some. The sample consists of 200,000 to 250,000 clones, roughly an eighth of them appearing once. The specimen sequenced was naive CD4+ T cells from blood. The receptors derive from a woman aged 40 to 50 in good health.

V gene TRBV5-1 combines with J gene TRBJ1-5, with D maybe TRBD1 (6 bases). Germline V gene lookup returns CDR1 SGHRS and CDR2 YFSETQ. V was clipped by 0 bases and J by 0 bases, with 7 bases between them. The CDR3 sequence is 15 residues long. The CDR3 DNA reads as TGCGCCAGCAGCTTGGAAGGGGGTAGCAATCAGCCCCAGCATTTT. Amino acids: CASSLEGGSNQPQHF.

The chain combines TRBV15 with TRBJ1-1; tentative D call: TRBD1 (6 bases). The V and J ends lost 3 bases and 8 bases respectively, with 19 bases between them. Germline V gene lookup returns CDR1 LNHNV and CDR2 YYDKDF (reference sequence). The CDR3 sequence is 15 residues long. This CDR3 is CATSRYDQGRGEAFF. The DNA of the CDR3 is TGTGCCACCAGCAGGTACGATCAGGGGAGAGGGGAAGCTTTCTTT.

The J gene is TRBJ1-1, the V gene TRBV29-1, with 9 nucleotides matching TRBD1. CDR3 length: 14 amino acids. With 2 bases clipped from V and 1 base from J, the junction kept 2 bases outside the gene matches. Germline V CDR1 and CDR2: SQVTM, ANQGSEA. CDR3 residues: CSVERTGENTEAFF. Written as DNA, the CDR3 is TGCAGCGTTGAACGGACAGGGGAGAACACTGAAGCTTTCTTT.

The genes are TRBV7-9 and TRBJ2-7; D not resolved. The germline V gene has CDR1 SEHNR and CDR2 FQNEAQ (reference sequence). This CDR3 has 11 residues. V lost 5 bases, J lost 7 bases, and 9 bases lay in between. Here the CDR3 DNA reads TGTGCCAGCAGCCACATGGTTGAGCAGTACTTC. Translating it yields CASSHMVEQYF.

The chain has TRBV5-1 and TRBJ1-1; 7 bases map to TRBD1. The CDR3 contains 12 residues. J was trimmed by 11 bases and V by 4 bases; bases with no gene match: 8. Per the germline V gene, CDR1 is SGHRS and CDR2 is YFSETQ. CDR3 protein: CASSKLQGRAFF. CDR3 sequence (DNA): TGCGCCAGCAGCAAGCTACAGGGGCGTGCTTTCTTT. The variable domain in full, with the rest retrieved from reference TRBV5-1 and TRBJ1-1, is KAGVTQTPRYLIKTRGQQVTLSCSPISGHRSVSWYQQTPGQGLQFLFEYFSETQRNKGNFPGRFSGRQFSNSRSEMNVSTLELGDSALYLCASSKLQGRAFFGQGTRLTVV.

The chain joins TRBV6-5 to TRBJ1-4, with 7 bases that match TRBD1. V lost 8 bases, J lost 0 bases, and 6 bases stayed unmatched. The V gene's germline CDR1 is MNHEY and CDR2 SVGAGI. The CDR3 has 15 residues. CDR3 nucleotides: TGTGCCAGCCGAAACAGGGGATCAACTAATGAAAAACTGTTTTTT. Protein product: CASRNRGSTNEKLFF.

The CDR3 DNA reads TGCGCCAGCAGCTCTCCGGGTCTGGGGAGCTCCTACGAGCAGTACTTC. Its protein product is CASSSPGLGSSYEQYF. The genes are TRBV5-1 and TRBJ2-5, with D perhaps matching TRBD2 (5 bases). The DNA end favors TRBJ2-7, so the J call may be wrong. Germline loops: CDR1 SGHRS, CDR2 YFSETQ. The CDR3 consists of 16 residues.

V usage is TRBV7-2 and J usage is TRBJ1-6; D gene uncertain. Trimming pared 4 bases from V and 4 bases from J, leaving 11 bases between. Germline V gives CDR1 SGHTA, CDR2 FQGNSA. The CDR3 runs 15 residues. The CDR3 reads CASSWPGIYNSPLHF. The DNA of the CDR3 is TGTGCCAGCAGCTGGCCGGGAATTTATAATTCACCCCTCCACTTT.

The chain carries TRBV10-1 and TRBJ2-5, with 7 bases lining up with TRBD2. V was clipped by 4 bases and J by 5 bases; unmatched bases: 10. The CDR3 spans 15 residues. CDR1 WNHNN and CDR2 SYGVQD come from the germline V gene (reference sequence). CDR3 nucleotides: TGCGCCAGCAGTGTTGGTGGGACTACCCCGGAGACCCAGTACTTC. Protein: CASSVGGTTPETQYF.

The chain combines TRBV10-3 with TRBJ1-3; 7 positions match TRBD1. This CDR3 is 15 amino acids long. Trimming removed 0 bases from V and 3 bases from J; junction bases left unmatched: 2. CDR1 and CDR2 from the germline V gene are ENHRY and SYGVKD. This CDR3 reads CAISESGQSGNTIYF. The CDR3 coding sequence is TGTGCCATCAGTGAGTCGGGACAGAGTGGAAACACCATATATTTT.

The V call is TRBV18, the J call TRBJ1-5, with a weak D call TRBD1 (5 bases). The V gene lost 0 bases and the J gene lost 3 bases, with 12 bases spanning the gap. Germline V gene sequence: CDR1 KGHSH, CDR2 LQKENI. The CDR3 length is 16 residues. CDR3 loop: CASSPPGAHFNQPQHF. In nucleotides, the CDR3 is TGTGCCAGCTCACCACCAGGGGCTCATTTCAATCAGCCCCAGCATTTT.

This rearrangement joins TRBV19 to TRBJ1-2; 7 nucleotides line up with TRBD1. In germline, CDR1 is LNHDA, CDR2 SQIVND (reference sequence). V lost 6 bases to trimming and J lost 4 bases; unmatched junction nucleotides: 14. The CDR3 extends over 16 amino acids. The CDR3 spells CASRTSSGQYPYGYTF. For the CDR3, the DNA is TGTGCCAGTAGAACCAGCTCGGGACAGTACCCCTATGGCTACACCTTC.

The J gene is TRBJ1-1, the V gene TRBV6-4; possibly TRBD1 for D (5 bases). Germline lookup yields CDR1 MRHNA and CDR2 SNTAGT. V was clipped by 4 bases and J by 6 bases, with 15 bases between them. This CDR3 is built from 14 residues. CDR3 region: CASSALGTLAEAFF. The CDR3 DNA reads TGTGCCAGCAGTGCCCTCGGGACTCTGGCTGAAGCTTTCTTT.

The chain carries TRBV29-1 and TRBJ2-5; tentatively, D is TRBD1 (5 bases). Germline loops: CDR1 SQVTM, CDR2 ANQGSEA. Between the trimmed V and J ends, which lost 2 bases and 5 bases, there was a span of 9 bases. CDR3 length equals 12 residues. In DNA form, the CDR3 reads TGCAGCGTTGAACAGGGTCAGGAGACCCAGTACTTC. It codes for CSVEQGQETQYF.

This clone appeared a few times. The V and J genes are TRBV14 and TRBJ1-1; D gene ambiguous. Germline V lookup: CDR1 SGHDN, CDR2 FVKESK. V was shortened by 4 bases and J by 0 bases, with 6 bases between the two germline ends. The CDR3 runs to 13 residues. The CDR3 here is CASSLKLNTEAFF. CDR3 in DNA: TGTGCCAGCAGCCTGAAGCTGAACACTGAAGCTTTCTTT.

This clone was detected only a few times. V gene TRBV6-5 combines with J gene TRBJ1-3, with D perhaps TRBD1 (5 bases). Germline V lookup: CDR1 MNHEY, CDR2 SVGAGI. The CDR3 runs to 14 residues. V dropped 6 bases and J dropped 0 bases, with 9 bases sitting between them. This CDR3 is CASSSTVSGNTIYF. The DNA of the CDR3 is TGTGCCAGCAGCTCGACAGTCTCTGGAAACACCATATATTTT.

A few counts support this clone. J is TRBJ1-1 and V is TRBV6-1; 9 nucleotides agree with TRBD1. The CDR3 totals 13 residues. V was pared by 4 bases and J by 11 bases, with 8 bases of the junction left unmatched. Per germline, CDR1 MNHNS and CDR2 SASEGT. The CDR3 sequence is CASSGTGVRGAFF. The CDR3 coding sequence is TGTGCCAGCAGTGGGACAGGGGTCCGGGGGGCTTTCTTT.

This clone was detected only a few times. The CDR3 spells CASPVFQKSRANTDTQYF. CDR3 DNA sequence: TGCGCCAGCCCAGTATTCCAGAAATCCAGGGCCAACACAGATACGCAGTATTTT. The rearrangement joins TRBV5-1 to TRBJ2-3, with D perhaps TRBD1 (5 bases). Germline CDR1 reads SGHRS; CDR2 reads YFSETQ. CDR3 length: 18 amino acids. Trimming removed 7 bases from V and 2 bases from J, with 26 bases in between.

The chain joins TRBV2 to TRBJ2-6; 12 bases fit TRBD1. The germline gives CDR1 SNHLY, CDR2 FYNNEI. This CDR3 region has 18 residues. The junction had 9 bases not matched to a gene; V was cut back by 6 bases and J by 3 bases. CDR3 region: CASRAWGTGGSGANVLTF. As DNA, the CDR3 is TGTGCCAGCAGGGCCTGGGGGACAGGGGGCAGTGGGGCCAACGTCCTGACTTTC.

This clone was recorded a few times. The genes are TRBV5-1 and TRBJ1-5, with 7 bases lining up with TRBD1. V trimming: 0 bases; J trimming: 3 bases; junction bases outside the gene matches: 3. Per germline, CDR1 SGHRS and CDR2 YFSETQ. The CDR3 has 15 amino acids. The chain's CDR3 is CASSLGGTDNQPQHF. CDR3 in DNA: TGCGCCAGCAGCTTGGGCGGGACAGACAATCAGCCCCAGCATTTT. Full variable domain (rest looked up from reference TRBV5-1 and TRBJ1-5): KAGVTQTPRYLIKTRGQQVTLSCSPISGHRSVSWYQQTPGQGLQFLFEYFSETQRNKGNFPGRFSGRQFSNSRSEMNVSTLELGDSALYLCASSLGGTDNQPQHFGDGTRLSIL.

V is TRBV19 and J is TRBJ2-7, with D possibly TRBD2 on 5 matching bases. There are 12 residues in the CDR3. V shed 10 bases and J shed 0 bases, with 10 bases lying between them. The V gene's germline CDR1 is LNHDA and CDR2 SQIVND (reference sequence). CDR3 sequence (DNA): TGTGCCACCCGGGATGTCTCCTACGAGCAGTACTTC. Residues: CATRDVSYEQYF.